A selection of T cell receptor beta chains follows, all from one sample in a study of blood T cells in healthy people across ages. TCRdb re-analysed the 5' RACE reads in MiXCR, keeping a single row per CDR3 protein. The repertoire consists of some 1.8 million distinct CDR3 sequences, with approximately 39% occurring once and the leading ten covering around 23%. Source material: blood. These receptors originate from a human donor in good health. Both conserved end residues are part of each CDR3. Each record gives: J gene, V gene, D gene, clone size, CDR3 DNA, CDR3 protein. D genes are given only for firm matches. The size of a clone is reported for some rows only, either as once, few or many, or as a class for expanded clones.

J: TRBJ2-5; V: TRBV5-1; D: -; size: -; DNA: TGCGCCAGCAGAACCGGGACCCTGGGCCACCAAGAGACCCAGTACTTC; CDR3: CASRTGTLGHQETQYF
J: TRBJ1-4; V: TRBV21-1; D: -; size: -; DNA: TGTGCCAGCAGCAATAGGGTCCGCAGGACTAATGAAAAACTGTTTTTT; CDR3: CASSNRVRRTNEKLFF
J: TRBJ2-7; V: TRBV27; D: TRBD2; size: -; DNA: TGTGCCAGCAGCAAATTCGGACTAGCGGGGGGGCTTGGATCCTACGAGCAGTACTTC; CDR3: CASSKFGLAGGLGSYEQYF
J: TRBJ1-5; V: TRBV6-2/TRBV6-3; D: -; size: few; DNA: TGTGCCAGCAGTTTTTCTCCGGGACACAAGCATTTT; CDR3: CASSFSPGHKHF
J: TRBJ2-1; V: TRBV7-3; D: TRBD2; size: few; DNA: TGTGCCAGCAGCCCTCAAAGCGGGGTCAAGAACAATGAGCAGTTCTTC; CDR3: CASSPQSGVKNNEQFF
J: TRBJ1-2; V: TRBV7-2; D: -; size: -; DNA: TGTGCCAGCAGCTTAGGCGAAGGGGTATCTGGCTACACCTTC; CDR3: CASSLGEGVSGYTF
J: TRBJ1-1; V: TRBV7-2; D: TRBD1; size: -; DNA: TGTGCCAGCAGCCTCAGGGGGTGGGACACTGAAGCTTTCTTT; CDR3: CASSLRGWDTEAFF
J: TRBJ1-2; V: TRBV10-3; D: -; size: -; DNA: TGTGCCATCAGTGAGGGAGGGCAATCAGGCTATGGCTACACCTTC; CDR3: CAISEGGQSGYGYTF
J: TRBJ1-4; V: TRBV7-2; D: TRBD1; size: -; DNA: TGTGCCAGCAGCCATCGACAGGGAGTTGGAAAACTGTTTTTT; CDR3: CASSHRQGVGKLFF
J: TRBJ1-4; V: TRBV12-5; D: -; size: -; DNA: TGTGCTAGTGGTTTGCAAATTGGCTCAACTAATGAAAAACTGTTTTTT; CDR3: CASGLQIGSTNEKLFF
J: TRBJ1-6; V: TRBV7-9; D: -; size: -; DNA: TGTGCCAGCAGCTTAAGTCCCCCAGGCGGCTATAATTCACCCCTCCACTTT; CDR3: CASSLSPPGGYNSPLHF
J: TRBJ1-1; V: TRBV11-2; D: -; size: -; DNA: TGTGCCAGCAGCCCCGTCGGAGGGGGGATGAACACTGAAGCTTTCTTT; CDR3: CASSPVGGGMNTEAFF
J: TRBJ2-5; V: TRBV4-2; D: TRBD1; size: -; DNA: TGTGCCAGCAGCCCCTATACCTGGACAGGCACCCAAGAGACCCAGTACTTC; CDR3: CASSPYTWTGTQETQYF
J: TRBJ1-1; V: TRBV7-9; D: -; size: few; DNA: TGTGCCAGCAGCTTAAGGGAGGGGTGGACTGAAGCTTTCTTT; CDR3: CASSLREGWTEAFF
J: TRBJ2-5; V: TRBV15; D: TRBD2; size: -; DNA: TGTGCCACCAGCTCACGACTAGCGGGGGGGCTAAGAGAGACCCAGTACTTC; CDR3: CATSSRLAGGLRETQYF
J: TRBJ1-2; V: TRBV7-9; D: -; size: -; DNA: TGTGCCAGCAGCTCCAACAAAGACTATGGCTACACCTTC; CDR3: CASSSNKDYGYTF
J: TRBJ2-1; V: TRBV29-1; D: -; size: -; DNA: TGCAGCGTTGAGAGGGGAGATGAGCAGTTCTTC; CDR3: CSVERGDEQFF
J: TRBJ2-7; V: TRBV27; D: -; size: -; DNA: TGTGCCAGCAGTCCTGTTGGGGGGAAGTTCTACGAGCAGTACTTC; CDR3: CASSPVGGKFYEQYF
J: TRBJ2-1; V: TRBV13; D: TRBD2; size: -; DNA: TGTGCCAGCAGATATGGCGGGGGGGCGATTGAGCAGTTCTTC; CDR3: CASRYGGGAIEQFF
J: TRBJ2-3; V: TRBV9; D: -; size: once; DNA: TGTGCCAGCAGCGTAAACGAGCGGGTACCCACAGATACGCAGTATTTT; CDR3: CASSVNERVPTDTQYF
J: TRBJ1-1; V: TRBV4-2; D: -; size: few; DNA: TGTGCCAGCAGCCAAAGTGCTTGGGCTAACACTGAAGCTTTCTTT; CDR3: CASSQSAWANTEAFF
J: TRBJ2-7; V: TRBV5-1; D: -; size: few; DNA: TGCGCCAGCAGCAACACTGAGGTCCGGGGTGCAAGCTACGAGCAGTACTTC; CDR3: CASSNTEVRGASYEQYF
J: TRBJ1-1; V: TRBV29-1; D: -; size: -; DNA: TGCAGCGTCATGGGGTACACTGAAGCTTTCTTT; CDR3: CSVMGYTEAFF
J: TRBJ2-6; V: TRBV4-1; D: -; size: many; DNA: TGCGCCAGCAGCCAAGTCTCTGGGGCCAACGTCCTGACTTTC; CDR3: CASSQVSGANVLTF
J: TRBJ1-1; V: TRBV7-9; D: TRBD1; size: -; DNA: TGTGCCAGCAGCCAGCGACAGGGCACAGCTTTCTTT; CDR3: CASSQRQGTAFF
J: TRBJ1-5; V: TRBV4-1; D: -; size: -; DNA: TGCGCCAGCAGCCAAGGAGAAGGCATCGGGCCCCAGCATTTT; CDR3: CASSQGEGIGPQHF
J: TRBJ1-2; V: TRBV7-2; D: -; size: -; DNA: TGTGCCAGCAGCTTAGCACGCGGGCAGTATGGCTACACCTTC; CDR3: CASSLARGQYGYTF
J: TRBJ2-6; V: TRBV3-1; D: TRBD2; size: -; DNA: TGTGCCAGCAGCCAAATTGCCCTACGGGAGGGAACTGGGGCCAACGTCCTGACTTTC; CDR3: CASSQIALREGTGANVLTF
J: TRBJ1-5; V: TRBV4-1; D: -; size: few; DNA: TGCGCCAGCAGCCAAGATCTTTCTCCTTGGAATCAGCCCCAGCATTTT; CDR3: CASSQDLSPWNQPQHF
J: TRBJ2-3; V: TRBV6-5; D: TRBD1; size: -; DNA: TGTGCCAGCAGTTATCGGACAGGCTTCAGCACAGATACGCAGTATTTT; CDR3: CASSYRTGFSTDTQYF
J: TRBJ2-7; V: TRBV20-1; D: TRBD2; size: few; DNA: TGCAGTGCCATCGGGGGGTCGGGCGAGCAGTACTTC; CDR3: CSAIGGSGEQYF
J: TRBJ2-3; V: TRBV5-1; D: -; size: -; DNA: TGCGCCAGCGAACCAGACAACACAGATACGCAGTATTTT; CDR3: CASEPDNTDTQYF
J: TRBJ1-1; V: TRBV12-3/TRBV12-4; D: -; size: -; DNA: TGTGCCAGCAGTTTTGAGAGGGGACGTACTGAAGCTTTCTTT; CDR3: CASSFERGRTEAFF
J: TRBJ2-1; V: TRBV7-6; D: TRBD1; size: few; DNA: TGTGCCAGCAGCCCGGGACAGGATATCCATACAGAATACAATGAGCAGTTCTTC; CDR3: CASSPGQDIHTEYNEQFF
J: TRBJ2-7; V: TRBV4-1; D: -; size: -; DNA: TGCGCCAGCAGCCAACAATATGGCCCGGGATCCTTACTCTCCTACGAGCAGTACTTC; CDR3: CASSQQYGPGSLLSYEQYF
J: TRBJ1-2; V: TRBV6-5; D: TRBD1; size: -; DNA: TGTGCCAGCAGTCGGGGACAGGGACTTTTCTATGGCTACACCTTC; CDR3: CASSRGQGLFYGYTF
J: TRBJ1-2; V: TRBV19; D: -; size: few; DNA: TGTGCCAGTAGTATGGGAACAACGCGAGGCTACACCTTC; CDR3: CASSMGTTRGYTF
J: TRBJ2-4; V: TRBV20-1; D: TRBD2; size: -; DNA: TGCAGTGCTTGTCGACTAGCGGGGGGAAAGATAGCCAAAAACATTCAGTACTTC; CDR3: CSACRLAGGKIAKNIQYF
J: TRBJ2-1; V: TRBV7-2; D: TRBD2; size: few; DNA: TGTGCCAGCAGTTCCCAAACTAGCGGTAACTACAATGAGCAGTTCTTC; CDR3: CASSSQTSGNYNEQFF
J: TRBJ2-3; V: TRBV20-1; D: -; size: -; DNA: TGCAGTGCTTTTGGGACAGATACGCAGTATTTT; CDR3: CSAFGTDTQYF
J: TRBJ2-1; V: TRBV12-3/TRBV12-4; D: TRBD2; size: -; DNA: TGTGCCAGCAGTTTGGGTGCGGGGGGGGCGTACAATGAGCAGTTCTTC; CDR3: CASSLGAGGAYNEQFF
J: TRBJ2-3; V: TRBV24-1; D: -; size: -; DNA: TGTGCCACCAGTGATTCAGGCAGGGGGGAGATGGATACGCAGTATTTT; CDR3: CATSDSGRGEMDTQYF